The 28 T cell receptor beta chains listed next were all sequenced from one sample in a study of beta chain features in type 1 diabetes. TCRB transcripts that were expressed got sequenced, as all of the isolated RNA had been reverse transcribed. The protocol was immunoSEQ multiplex PCR, while the TCRdb copy is restricted to in-frame clones and leaves out a portion. The table has 130,000 to 150,000 clones, about 51% seen once. The sample consisted of Tregs from blood. The receptor source for this set is a man between 18 and 29 years old in good health.

V usage is TRBV18 and J usage is TRBJ1-1, with 7 nucleotides matching TRBD1. In germline, CDR1 is KGHSH, CDR2 LQKENI. Trimming cost V 8 bases and J 1 base; bases outside gene matches: 4. The CDR3 runs 13 residues. This CDR3 reads CASQTGRNTEAFF. The DNA for the CDR3 is TGTGCCAGCCAGACAGGGCGGAACACTGAAGCTTTCTTT.

The chain couples TRBV7-2 to TRBJ2-3; the match to TRBD2 covers 12 bases. V gave up 2 bases and J gave up 4 bases; unmatched junction bases: 1. The CDR3 loop spans 15 amino acids. Germline CDR1 and CDR2: SGHTA and FQGNSA. The CDR3 spells CASSLLAGGPDTQYF. Here the CDR3 DNA reads TGTGCCAGCAGCTTACTAGCGGGGGGGCCAGATACGCAGTATTTT. The full variable domain, in which reference TRBV7-2 and TRBJ2-3 provide the parts outside the CDR3, is GAGVSQSPSNKVTEKGKDVELRCDPISGHTALYWYRQSLGQGLEFLIYFQGNSAPDKSGLPSDRFSAERTGGSVSTLTIQRTQQEDSAVYLCASSLLAGGPDTQYFGPGTRLTVL.

V gene TRBV29-1 combines with J gene TRBJ1-6; unclear D gene. Trimming left V 4 bases short and J 7 bases short, with 11 bases between. CDR1 and CDR2 (germline): SQVTM, ANQGSEA. CDR3 length: 13 residues. CDR3 DNA sequence: TGCAGCGTTGGCTCAGGTCTGAATTCACCCCTCCACTTT. Amino acids: CSVGSGLNSPLHF.

Only a few counts were recorded for this clone. The chain links TRBV4-3 to TRBJ2-3; maybe TRBD2 (6 bases). Trimming shortened V by 1 base and J by 3 bases, and 20 bases separated the two germline ends. This CDR3 has 18 residues. Germline CDR1 LGHNA, CDR2 YSLEER. Here the CDR3 DNA reads TGCGCCAGCAGCCAAGCGGGGGTCGGGAACAGTGGTACAGATACGCAGTATTTT. Translated, it gives CASSQAGVGNSGTDTQYF.

The gene calls are TRBV7-3 and TRBJ2-1; 7 bases agree with TRBD2. Germline trimming cut 5 bases from V and 0 bases from J; bases unmatched to any gene: 4. This CDR3 region has 15 residues. Germline CDR1 reads SGHTA; CDR2 reads FQGTGA. CDR3 sequence reads: CASSAGTTSYNEQFF. The CDR3, as DNA: TGTGCCAGCAGCGCCGGGACTACCTCCTACAATGAGCAGTTCTTC.

The chain has TRBV18 and TRBJ2-4; D gene ambiguous. The CDR3 runs to 17 residues. Looked up from germline, CDR1 is KGHSH and CDR2 is LQKENI. The V end was cut by 3 bases, the J end by 0 bases, with 15 bases between. CDR3 DNA sequence: TGTGCCAGCTCACCGGTACTAACTCGACTAGCCAAAAACATTCAGTACTTC. Protein sequence: CASSPVLTRLAKNIQYF.

The chain recombines TRBV19 with TRBJ1-5, with D maybe TRBD1 (5 bases). The CDR3 loop spans 13 amino acids. Germline V gives CDR1 LNHDA, CDR2 SQIVND (reference sequence). V was clipped by 10 bases and J by 6 bases, with 16 bases between them. The CDR3 here is CATHDRGTQPQHF. CDR3 bases: TGTGCCACTCACGACCGGGGGACTCAGCCCCAGCATTTT.

The rearrangement uses TRBV5-6 and TRBJ1-1; D not resolved. Trimming took off 5 bases at V and 2 bases at J, with 13 bases between the two ends. The CDR3 is 14 amino acids. Germline loops: CDR1 SGHDT, CDR2 YYEEEE. CDR3: CASRPGWANTEAFF. CDR3 bases: TGTGCCAGCAGGCCTGGGTGGGCAAACACTGAAGCTTTCTTT.

This clone turned up a few times. The chain links TRBV28 to TRBJ1-5; 8 bases align to TRBD1. After removal of 6 bases from V and 2 bases from J, the junction contained 6 bases not matched to a gene. Germline-derived CDR1 and CDR2 are MDHEN and SYDVKM. The CDR3 extends over 15 amino acids. The CDR3 bases are TGTGCCAGCAGATCGGACAGGGTTGGCAATCAGCCCCAGCATTTT. This sequence encodes CASRSDRVGNQPQHF.

This chain uses TRBV7-2 with TRBJ1-4, with no clear D. Germline lookup yields CDR1 SGHTA and CDR2 FQGNSA. This CDR3 region has 15 residues. V shed 1 base and J shed 2 bases, with 8 bases lying between them. This CDR3 reads CASSLDGRTNEKLFF. The CDR3 DNA sequence: TGTGCCAGCAGCTTAGATGGGAGGACTAATGAAAAACTGTTTTTT.

The chain uses TRBV7-2 and TRBJ1-5, with TRBD1 matching over 7 bases. Trimming cost V 5 bases and J 4 bases; bases outside gene matches: 5. Per germline, CDR1 SGHTA and CDR2 FQGNSA. CDR3 length: 14 amino acids. The CDR3 region has the DNA TGTGCCAGCAGCCCGGACAGGTTGAATCAGCCCCAGCATTTT. This encodes CASSPDRLNQPQHF.

V gene TRBV5-1 combines with J gene TRBJ2-3, with 12 bases identical to TRBD2. The V segment lost 2 bases and the J segment 6 bases; nucleotides outside the gene matches: 7. Germline-derived CDR1 and CDR2 are SGHRS and YFSETQ. The CDR3 consists of 16 residues. CDR3 amino acids: CASSFMTSGRSDTQYF. In DNA form, the CDR3 reads TGCGCCAGCAGCTTCATGACTAGCGGGAGATCCGATACGCAGTATTTT. Using reference TRBV5-1 and TRBJ2-3 for the parts outside the CDR3, the full variable domain is KAGVTQTPRYLIKTRGQQVTLSCSPISGHRSVSWYQQTPGQGLQFLFEYFSETQRNKGNFPGRFSGRQFSNSRSEMNVSTLELGDSALYLCASSFMTSGRSDTQYFGPGTRLTVL.

The rearrangement links TRBV7-2 to TRBJ1-5; D is unresolved. Trimming cost V 6 bases and J 4 bases, with 7 bases left between them. The CDR3 consists of 12 residues. CDR1 and CDR2 from the germline V gene are SGHTA and FQGNSA. DNA of the CDR3: TGTGCCAGCAGTTGGAGAAATCAGCCCCAGCATTTT. Its translation is CASSWRNQPQHF.

The chain employs TRBV4-2 and TRBJ2-2, with D possibly TRBD1 on 6 matching bases. The CDR3 contains 16 residues. Trimming took 0 bases from V and 6 from J, leaving 14 bases between them. Germline V gene lookup returns CDR1 LGHNA and CDR2 YNFKEQ. The CDR3 sequence: CASSQDITGSAGELFF. The DNA of the CDR3 is TGTGCCAGCAGCCAAGATATAACAGGGAGCGCCGGGGAGCTGTTTTTT.

Turning to this clone: A read error may account for a junction end that differs from germline. The rearrangement links TRBV29-1 to TRBJ2-5; weak D call: TRBD2 (6 bases). The CDR3 length is 11 residues. Germline CDR1 reads SQVTM; CDR2 reads ANQGSEA. In DNA, the CDR3 is TGCAGCGTTGAGATGGCGGGGCGTTTCCACTTC. As protein: CSVEMAGRFHF.

This clone has more than one count but fewer than ten. The chain has TRBV21-1 and TRBJ1-1; the table's D call, TRBD1, was not checked against the DNA. TRBV21-1 is listed as a pseudogene. The CDR3 loop spans 15 amino acids. The CDR3: CARPKGVGWDTEAFF. In DNA form, the CDR3 reads TGTGCCAGACCCAAGGGGGTAGGTTGGGACACTGAAGCTTTCTTT.

The V call is TRBV4-2, the J call TRBJ2-5; TRBD2 matches 10 bases. This CDR3 has 15 residues. V was pared by 1 base and J by 7 bases, with 6 bases of the junction left unmatched. CDR1 is LGHNA, CDR2 YNFKEQ, per germline. This chain's CDR3 is CASSQVPSGGGTQYF. Written as DNA, the CDR3 is TGTGCCAGCAGCCAAGTCCCTAGCGGGGGAGGGACCCAGTACTTC.

The chain recombines TRBV19 with TRBJ1-5; D unresolved. Trimming removed 6 bases at V and 1 base at J, with 13 bases between. Germline V lookup: CDR1 LNHDA, CDR2 SQIVND (reference sequence). The length of the CDR3 is 15 residues. The CDR3 nucleotides read TGTGCCAGTAGCCTCGGGAGCGGGAGCAATCAGCCCCAGCATTTT. Translated, it gives CASSLGSGSNQPQHF.

The rearrangement uses TRBV4-2 and TRBJ2-5, with TRBD2 identical over 9 bases. V was clipped by 0 bases and J by 3 bases; unmatched bases: 5. The CDR3 loop spans 16 amino acids. The germline V gene encodes CDR1 LGHNA and CDR2 YNFKEQ. CDR3 sequence: CASSQEGEREEETQYF. The CDR3 nucleotides are TGTGCCAGCAGCCAAGAGGGGGAGCGGGAGGAAGAGACCCAGTACTTC.

This clone was counted between two and nine times. The chain joins TRBV7-2 to TRBJ2-3; TRBD1 matches at 8 bases. The J segment lost 8 bases and the V segment lost 2 bases, leaving 9 bases of the junction unmatched. The CDR3 spans 15 residues. Germline V lookup: CDR1 SGHTA, CDR2 FQGNSA. The chain's CDR3 is CASSLRTGIGGTQYF. CDR3 in DNA: TGTGCCAGCAGCTTAAGGACAGGGATTGGTGGTACGCAGTATTTT.

The CDR3 spells CASSYPAGGIDTQYF. DNA for the CDR3: TGTGCCAGCAGTTACCCAGCGGGGGGGATAGATACGCAGTATTTT. The genes are TRBV6-5 and TRBJ2-3; TRBD2 matches 10 bases. Looked up from germline, CDR1 is MNHEY and CDR2 is SVGAGI. After removal of 2 bases from V and 5 bases from J, the junction contained 4 bases not matched to a gene. This CDR3 region has 15 residues.

This chain links TRBV5-4 with TRBJ1-2, with 8 nucleotides matching TRBD1. The germline V gene encodes CDR1 SGHNT and CDR2 YYREEE (reference sequence). The CDR3 is 17 residues long. Trimming at V came to 4 bases and at J to 8 bases, leaving 19 bases not matched to a gene. CDR3 nucleotide sequence: TGTGCCAGCAGCGCGTGGCGGGTTGGGCAGGGGGCGGAAGGCTACACCTTC. Its protein product is CASSAWRVGQGAEGYTF.

There are a few counts of this clone. This chain uses TRBV7-2 with TRBJ1-1; no clear D gene. This CDR3 contains 16 residues. CDR1 and CDR2 (germline): SGHTA, FQGNSA. V lost 3 bases to trimming and J lost 5 bases, with 19 bases between them. CDR3 sequence (DNA): TGTGCCAGCAGCTTCCTCGGACGGTGGGGAGGAACTGAAGCTTTCTTT. Protein product: CASSFLGRWGGTEAFF.

The V and J genes are TRBV18 and TRBJ1-2; 12 nucleotides match TRBD1. Germline-derived CDR1 and CDR2 are KGHSH and LQKENI. The CDR3 consists of 18 residues. The J segment lost 4 bases and the V segment lost 7 bases, leaving 16 bases of the junction unmatched. The CDR3 DNA reads TGTGCCAGCTATCCGACCGGGACAGGGGGCGACCTATTCTATGGCTACACCTTC. It encodes CASYPTGTGGDLFYGYTF.

This clone has a single count. J is TRBJ2-3 and V is TRBV30, with a weak D call TRBD1 (6 bases). This CDR3 region has 14 residues. The V and J ends lost 1 base and 4 bases respectively, with 12 bases between them. Germline CDR1 GTSNPN, CDR2 SVGIG (reference sequence). The CDR3 here is CAWSGVRGSDTQYF. CDR3 DNA sequence: TGTGCCTGGAGTGGGGTGAGGGGGTCAGATACGCAGTATTTT.

In nucleotides, the CDR3 is TGCAGTGCTAGCCCTCAGAAGACGCAGTATTTT. It codes for CSASPQKTQYF. This rearrangement joins TRBV20-1 to TRBJ2-3; no definite D call. This CDR3 region has 11 residues. V lost 3 bases and J lost 9, with 10 bases in between. Germline values: CDR1 DFQATT, CDR2 SNEGSKA (reference sequence).

This sequence joins TRBV5-1 and TRBJ2-1, with 10 bases aligning to TRBD1. Per the germline V gene, CDR1 is SGHRS and CDR2 is YFSETQ. This CDR3 region has 18 residues. V dropped 7 bases and J dropped 6; count of bases not matched to a gene: 19. The CDR3 DNA is TGCGCCAGCCGCACTACTTTACCGGACAGGGGGTCCAGCAATGAGCAGTTCTTC. This translates into CASRTTLPDRGSSNEQFF.

This clone was observed a single time. This chain uses TRBV5-1 with TRBJ2-2, with 12 nucleotides matching TRBD2. This CDR3 is 16 amino acids long. In germline, CDR1 is SGHRS, CDR2 YFSETQ. V trimming: 2 bases; J trimming: 6 bases; junction bases outside the gene matches: 5. The CDR3 spells CASSLPGLAGAGELFF. The CDR3 nucleotides read TGCGCCAGCAGCTTACCGGGACTAGCGGGTGCCGGGGAGCTGTTTTTT.